Listed below are T cell receptor beta chains from one sample, sequenced in a study of read filtering for tumor transcriptome and immune sequencing. TCRdb passed the reads through MiXCR, listing each CDR3 protein once. The top ten clones hold less than 9% of a sample with some 40,000 distinct CDR3 sequences, more than 13% of them seen once. Sequencing input: a population of CD138-negative cells sorted from bone marrow. The receptors shown here come from a donor at least 40 years old with multiple myeloma. Both conserved end residues are part of each CDR3. D genes are given only for firm matches. Rows give clone size only sometimes, using once, few, many, or a class for an expanded clone.

v_gene: TRBV30; j_gene: TRBJ1-2; d_gene: .; abundance: many; CDR3aa: CARRVEDNYGYTF; CDR3nt: TGTGCCCGACGCGTGGAGGATAACTATGGCTACACCTTC
v_gene: TRBV5-1; j_gene: TRBJ2-1; d_gene: TRBD2; abundance: many; CDR3aa: CASSLETSGRGNEQFF; CDR3nt: TGCGCCAGCAGCTTGGAAACTAGCGGGAGGGGGAATGAGCAGTTCTTC
v_gene: TRBV20-1; j_gene: TRBJ2-1; d_gene: TRBD2; abundance: many; CDR3aa: CSATLTSGTHNEQFF; CDR3nt: TGCAGTGCTACCTTGACTAGCGGCACCCACAATGAGCAGTTCTTC
v_gene: TRBV10-2; j_gene: TRBJ2-1; d_gene: .; abundance: many; CDR3aa: CACSVLSSYNEQFF; CDR3nt: TGCGCCTGCAGTGTATTAAGCTCCTACAATGAGCAGTTCTTC
v_gene: TRBV6-2/TRBV6-3; j_gene: TRBJ2-7; d_gene: TRBD1; abundance: many; CDR3aa: CASSYAGTGGWEQYF; CDR3nt: TGTGCCAGCAGTTACGCCGGGACAGGGGGGTGGGAGCAGTACTTC
v_gene: TRBV28; j_gene: TRBJ2-1; d_gene: .; abundance: many; CDR3aa: CASRNSGTYNEQFF; CDR3nt: TGTGCCAGCAGAAATAGCGGTACCTACAATGAGCAGTTCTTC
v_gene: TRBV20-1; j_gene: TRBJ2-2; d_gene: .; abundance: many; CDR3aa: CSARLVLAGELFF; CDR3nt: TGCAGTGCTAGACTGGTATTAGCCGGGGAGCTGTTTTTT
v_gene: TRBV29-1; j_gene: TRBJ1-6; d_gene: .; abundance: many; CDR3aa: CSVGVERNSPLHF; CDR3nt: TGCAGCGTTGGGGTTGAAAGGAATTCACCCCTCCACTTT
v_gene: TRBV7-9; j_gene: TRBJ1-2; d_gene: TRBD1; abundance: many; CDR3aa: CASSSGTELANYGYTF; CDR3nt: TGTGCCAGCAGCTCCGGGACAGAGCTAGCTAACTATGGCTACACCTTC
v_gene: TRBV5-5; j_gene: TRBJ2-5; d_gene: .; abundance: many; CDR3aa: CASSLGWAQETQYF; CDR3nt: TGTGCCAGCAGCTTGGGCTGGGCCCAAGAGACCCAGTACTTC
v_gene: TRBV11-3; j_gene: TRBJ2-1; d_gene: .; abundance: medium-sized; CDR3aa: CASSLGTGTGKNEQFF; CDR3nt: TGTGCCAGCAGCTTAGGAACCGGGACTGGAAAGAATGAGCAGTTCTTC
v_gene: TRBV7-8; j_gene: TRBJ1-2; d_gene: .; abundance: many; CDR3aa: CASRPSRRDYGYTF; CDR3nt: TGTGCCAGCAGACCCTCCCGGAGGGACTATGGCTACACCTTC
v_gene: TRBV11-2; j_gene: TRBJ2-1; d_gene: .; abundance: many; CDR3aa: CASSLKPRVSSYNEQFF; CDR3nt: TGTGCCAGCAGCCTAAAACCTAGAGTCAGCTCCTACAATGAGCAGTTCTTC
v_gene: TRBV3-1; j_gene: TRBJ2-7; d_gene: TRBD2; abundance: .; CDR3aa: CAGSPGALAGGEQYF; CDR3nt: TGTGCCGGCAGCCCGGGAGCACTAGCGGGAGGCGAGCAGTACTTC
v_gene: TRBV20-1; j_gene: TRBJ1-5; d_gene: .; abundance: many; CDR3aa: CSARGAVYSNQPQHF; CDR3nt: TGCAGTGCTAGAGGGGCGGTCTATAGCAATCAGCCCCAGCATTTT
v_gene: TRBV11-2; j_gene: TRBJ1-4; d_gene: .; abundance: many; CDR3aa: CASSLDSGTGWGKLFF; CDR3nt: TGTGCCAGCAGCTTAGATTCGGGAACTGGATGGGGAAAACTGTTTTTT
v_gene: TRBV20-1; j_gene: TRBJ2-1; d_gene: TRBD1; abundance: many; CDR3aa: CSARARQGVEQFF; CDR3nt: TGCAGTGCTAGAGCCCGACAGGGGGTTGAGCAGTTCTTC
v_gene: TRBV20-1; j_gene: TRBJ2-7; d_gene: TRBD2; abundance: many; CDR3aa: CSASRVREGTYEQYF; CDR3nt: TGCAGTGCTAGTAGGGTACGGGAGGGAACCTACGAGCAGTACTTC
v_gene: TRBV7-3; j_gene: TRBJ2-1; d_gene: TRBD2; abundance: many; CDR3aa: CASSTSGGAGEQFF; CDR3nt: TGTGCCAGCAGCACTAGCGGGGGGGCGGGTGAGCAGTTCTTC
v_gene: TRBV7-2; j_gene: TRBJ1-2; d_gene: .; abundance: medium-sized; CDR3aa: CASSLVQNYGYTF; CDR3nt: TGTGCCAGCAGCTTAGTACAAAACTATGGCTACACCTTC
v_gene: TRBV7-3; j_gene: TRBJ2-2; d_gene: .; abundance: many; CDR3aa: CASKSGIANTGELFF; CDR3nt: TGTGCCAGCAAATCGGGGATTGCGAACACCGGGGAGCTGTTTTTT
v_gene: TRBV27; j_gene: TRBJ2-7; d_gene: .; abundance: .; CDR3aa: CASSFVSSYEQYF; CDR3nt: TGTGCCAGCAGTTTTGTCAGCTCCTACGAGCAGTACTTC
v_gene: TRBV30; j_gene: TRBJ1-2; d_gene: .; abundance: many; CDR3aa: CAWTPLHYGYTF; CDR3nt: TGTGCCTGGACCCCTCTTCATTATGGCTACACCTTC
v_gene: TRBV27; j_gene: TRBJ2-1; d_gene: .; abundance: many; CDR3aa: CASSLSGSSYNEQFF; CDR3nt: TGTGCCAGCAGTTTATCGGGGAGCTCCTACAATGAGCAGTTCTTC